A single sample is the source of the 21 T cell receptor beta chains below, sequenced in a study of CD8 T cells in Susac syndrome. A quantity of about 0.5 to 1 ug RNA underwent reverse transcription using random hexamers. MiXCR, run by TCRdb on the immunoSEQ multiplex PCR reads, gives a single entry per CDR3 protein. The data contain under 70,000 distinct CDR3 sequences, more than 85% of them singletons. The specimen sequenced was CD8+ T cells from PBMCs. The origin of the receptors is a human donor with Susac syndrome.

The chain couples TRBV28 to TRBJ1-5; D is uncertain. The CDR3 is made up of 13 amino acids. Trimming took off 6 bases at V and 7 bases at J, with 13 bases between the two ends. CDR1 and CDR2 (germline): MDHEN, SYDVKM. The CDR3 loop is CASRNAGSQPQHF. For the CDR3, the DNA is TGTGCCAGCAGAAACGCGGGCTCACAGCCCCAGCATTTT.

V and J are TRBV15 and TRBJ1-1; TRBD1 is a possible D gene (5 bases). Per germline, CDR1 LNHNV and CDR2 YYDKDF (reference sequence). V gave up 5 bases and J gave up 0 bases, with 16 bases separating them. This CDR3 contains 16 residues. The chain's CDR3 is CATSVPRGDVNTEAFF. CDR3 in DNA: TGTGCCACCAGCGTTCCGAGGGGCGATGTGAACACTGAAGCTTTCTTT.

V usage is TRBV12-3 or TRBV12-4 and J usage is TRBJ2-5; 8 bases agree with TRBD2. Trimming removed 3 bases from V and 3 bases from J; junction bases left unmatched: 6. The CDR3 consists of 15 residues. The CDR3 DNA sequence: TGTGCCAGCAGTTTTGGCGGGGGGACTAAAGAGACCCAGTACTTC. Its protein product is CASSFGGGTKETQYF.

The genes are TRBV7-7 and TRBJ2-1; 8 bases match TRBD2. This CDR3 has 20 residues. V lost 5 bases to trimming and J lost 6 bases; unmatched junction nucleotides: 24. Per germline, CDR1 SSHAT and CDR2 FNYEAQ (reference sequence). The CDR3 DNA follows: TGTGCCAGCAGCCCCTCGGCGGTCGCGGGGGGCACTCTTTTGATCAATGAGCAGTTCTTC. Residues: CASSPSAVAGGTLLINEQFF.

The chain is built from TRBV12-3 or TRBV12-4 and TRBJ2-3, with 8 bases fitting TRBD2. V was pared by 7 bases and J by 1 base, with 7 bases of the junction left unmatched. The CDR3 extends over 15 amino acids. The CDR3 coding sequence is TGTGCCAGCAATCTCGGGGGGGCGGGCACAGATACGCAGTATTTT. Translation gives CASNLGGAGTDTQYF.

This clonotype was found a few times. The chain joins TRBV27 to TRBJ1-2, with D tentatively TRBD1 (5 bases). V lost 3 bases and J lost 2, with 7 bases in between. The CDR3 runs 13 residues. Germline loops: CDR1 MNHEY, CDR2 SMNVEV (reference sequence). As DNA, the CDR3 is TGTGCCAGCAGTTTGGGGCTGAACTATGGCTACACCTTC. Amino acids: CASSLGLNYGYTF.

This chain uses TRBV7-9 with TRBJ2-1; no reliable D call. CDR1 and CDR2 from the germline V gene are SEHNR and FQNEAQ (reference sequence). The CDR3 spans 14 residues. V was shortened by 3 bases and J by 0 bases, with 6 bases between the two germline ends. The CDR3 DNA reads TGTGCCAGCAGCTTCGCGAGCTCCTACAATGAGCAGTTCTTC. Amino acid sequence: CASSFASSYNEQFF.

The chain joins TRBV28 to TRBJ1-5; D remains ambiguous. Trimming left V 5 bases short and J 0 bases short, with 20 bases between. The CDR3 totals 18 residues. The germline V gene has CDR1 MDHEN and CDR2 SYDVKM. The CDR3 DNA reads as TGTGCCAGCAGTCTCCCTCACCCGGCGGGCTATAGCAATCAGCCCCAGCATTTT. Translation gives CASSLPHPAGYSNQPQHF. Full variable domain (remainder filled in from reference TRBV28 and TRBJ1-5): DVKVTQSSRYLVKRTGEKVFLECVQDMDHENMFWYRQDPGLGLRLIYFSYDVKMKEKGDIPEGYSVSREKKERFSLILESASTNQTSMYLCASSLPHPAGYSNQPQHFGDGTRLSIL.

This clonotype appeared once. In DNA form, the CDR3 reads TGTGCCAGCAGTTGGGACAGCTACCAAGAGACCCAGTACTTC. Protein product: CASSWDSYQETQYF. The V gene is TRBV6-5, the J gene TRBJ2-5; 7 bases fit TRBD1. The CDR3 is 14 amino acids. Germline assignment: CDR1 MNHEY and CDR2 SVGAGI. The trim removed 4 bases at V and 0 bases at J, leaving 2 bases unmatched.

The rearrangement links TRBV20-1 to TRBJ2-5; a possible D gene is TRBD1 (5 bases). V lost 5 bases, J lost 0 bases, and 7 bases lay in between. Germline V gene sequence: CDR1 DFQATT, CDR2 SNEGSKA (reference sequence). The CDR3 totals 12 residues. In DNA form, the CDR3 reads TGCAGTGCTGACAGCTACCAAGAGACCCAGTACTTC. Protein sequence: CSADSYQETQYF.

The rearrangement uses TRBV27 and TRBJ1-2; the D gene is possibly TRBD1 (6 bases). The CDR3 consists of 16 residues. V lost 5 bases, J lost 4 bases, and 20 bases lay in between. Per the germline V gene, CDR1 is MNHEY and CDR2 is SMNVEV (reference sequence). In DNA form, the CDR3 reads TGTGCCAGCAGTCCGCGGACCTTAAGGGGGTCCTATGGCTACACCTTC. Translating it yields CASSPRTLRGSYGYTF.

J is TRBJ2-7 and V is TRBV20-1; the D gene is possibly TRBD2 (7 bases). Germline assignment: CDR1 DFQATT and CDR2 SNEGSKA (reference sequence). This CDR3 has 13 residues. Trimming removed 5 bases from V and 3 bases from J, with 14 bases in between. CDR3 coding DNA: TGCAGTGCTCGAGGGGGGGTAAACTACGAGCAGTACTTC. The encoded protein is CSARGGVNYEQYF.

The genes are TRBV18 and TRBJ2-7; TRBD1 might be the D (6 bases). Trimming removed 3 bases from V and 4 bases from J, with 13 bases in between. The germline CDR1 and CDR2 sequences are KGHSH and LQKENI. The CDR3 sequence is 14 residues long. The CDR3 DNA reads TGTGCCAGCTCACCCTACGACAGGCCGTACGAGCAGTACTTC. Translation: CASSPYDRPYEQYF. Full variable domain (outside the CDR3, taken from reference TRBV18 and TRBJ2-7): NAGVMQNPRHLVRRRGQEARLRCSPMKGHSHVYWYRQLPEEGLKFMVYLQKENIIDESGMPKERFSAEFPKEGPSILRIQQVVRGDSAAYFCASSPYDRPYEQYFGPGTRLTVT.

V and J are TRBV5-6 and TRBJ2-4; TRBD1 or TRBD2 may be the D gene (5 bases each). Trimming shortened V by 1 base and J by 2 bases, and 7 bases separated the two germline ends. This CDR3 is built from 14 residues. Germline-derived CDR1 and CDR2 are SGHDT and YYEEEE. Written as DNA, the CDR3 is TGTGCCAGCAGCTTGTGGGGGTCCAAAAACATTCAGTACTTC. Amino acid sequence: CASSLWGSKNIQYF.

This clonotype was detected once. The chain is built from TRBV12-5 and TRBJ2-1; TRBD2 matches 10 bases. CDR1 LGHNT and CDR2 FRNRAP come from the germline V gene. The CDR3 is 15 residues long. V lost 1 base and J lost 15; bases outside the gene matches: 12. CDR3 amino acids: CASGLAGTSASTAFF. CDR3 bases: TGTGCTAGTGGTTTGGCCGGGACTAGCGCGTCTACTGCGTTCTTC.

The rearrangement uses TRBV9 and TRBJ2-7, with D hard to call. This CDR3 has 12 amino acids. Germline values: CDR1 SGDLS, CDR2 YYNGEE. V shed 4 bases and J shed 1 base, with 6 bases lying between them. CDR3 sequence: CASSPPSYEQYF. The CDR3 nucleotides read TGTGCCAGCAGCCCCCCTTCCTACGAGCAGTACTTC.

This chain connects TRBV6-6 to TRBJ2-1; 8 bases are shared with TRBD1. CDR1 MNHNY and CDR2 SVGAGI come from the germline V gene (reference sequence). The length of the CDR3 is 13 residues. With V trimmed by 7 bases and J by 8 bases, 7 bases remained unmatched. The CDR3 loop reads CASKTGGRDEQFF. The CDR3 region has the DNA TGTGCCAGCAAAACAGGGGGTCGGGATGAGCAGTTCTTC.

The chain couples TRBV7-8 to TRBJ2-5; maybe TRBD2 (6 bases). V lost 0 bases to trimming and J lost 0 bases, with 17 bases between them. Germline lookup yields CDR1 SGHVS and CDR2 FQNEAQ. This CDR3 is built from 18 residues. The chain's CDR3 is CASSLAIGLAVDQETQYF. In DNA, the CDR3 is TGTGCCAGCAGCTTAGCAATTGGGTTAGCGGTGGACCAAGAGACCCAGTACTTC.

This clonotype was seen once. CDR3 region: CSARPLGLYQETQYF. The CDR3 coding sequence is TGCAGTGCTAGACCTCTGGGACTTTACCAAGAGACCCAGTACTTC. The chain joins TRBV20-1 to TRBJ2-5; weak D call: TRBD2 (6 bases). V dropped 2 bases and J dropped 0 bases, with 13 bases sitting between them. Germline V lookup: CDR1 DFQATT, CDR2 SNEGSKA (reference sequence). The CDR3 totals 15 residues.

This chain links TRBV28 with TRBJ2-7, with unresolved D. Trimming took off 2 bases at V and 1 base at J, with 6 bases between the two ends. The germline CDR1 and CDR2 sequences are MDHEN and SYDVKM. This CDR3 comprises 13 residues. The CDR3 sequence: CASSLGPSYEQYF. CDR3 nucleotide sequence: TGTGCCAGCAGTTTAGGCCCATCCTACGAGCAGTACTTC.

The rearrangement links TRBV20-1 to TRBJ2-7; no definite D call. V lost 3 bases and J 0 bases, leaving 15 bases between the germline ends. The V gene's germline CDR1 is DFQATT and CDR2 SNEGSKA (reference sequence). The CDR3 runs to 15 residues. The CDR3 nucleotides are TGCAGTGCTAGTTCCCGGACGGTAAGCTCCTACGAGCAGTACTTC. Translated, it gives CSASSRTVSSYEQYF.